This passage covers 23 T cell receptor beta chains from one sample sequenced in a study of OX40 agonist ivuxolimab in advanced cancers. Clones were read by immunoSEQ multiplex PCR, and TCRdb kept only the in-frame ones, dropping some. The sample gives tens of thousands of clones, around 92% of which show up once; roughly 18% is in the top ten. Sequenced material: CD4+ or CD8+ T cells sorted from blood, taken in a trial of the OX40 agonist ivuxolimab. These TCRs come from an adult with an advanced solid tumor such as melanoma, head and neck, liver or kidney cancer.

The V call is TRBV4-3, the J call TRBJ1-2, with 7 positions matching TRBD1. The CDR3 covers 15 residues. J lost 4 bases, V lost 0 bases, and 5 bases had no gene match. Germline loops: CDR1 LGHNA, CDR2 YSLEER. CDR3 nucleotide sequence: TGCGCCAGCAGCCAAGATGGACAGGCCTTCTATGGCTACACCTTC. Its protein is CASSQDGQAFYGYTF.

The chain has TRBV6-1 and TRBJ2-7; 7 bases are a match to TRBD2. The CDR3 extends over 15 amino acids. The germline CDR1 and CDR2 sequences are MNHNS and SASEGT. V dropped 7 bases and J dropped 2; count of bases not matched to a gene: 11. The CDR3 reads CASTLAGVNPYEQYF. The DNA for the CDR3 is TGTGCCAGCACCCTCGCGGGAGTGAATCCCTACGAGCAGTACTTC.

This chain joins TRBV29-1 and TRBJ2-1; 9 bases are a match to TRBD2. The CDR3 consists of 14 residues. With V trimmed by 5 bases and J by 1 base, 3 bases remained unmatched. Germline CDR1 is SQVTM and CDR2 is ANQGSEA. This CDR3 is CSVYSGSSYNEQFF. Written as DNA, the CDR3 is TGCAGCGTTTATAGCGGGAGTTCCTACAATGAGCAGTTCTTC.

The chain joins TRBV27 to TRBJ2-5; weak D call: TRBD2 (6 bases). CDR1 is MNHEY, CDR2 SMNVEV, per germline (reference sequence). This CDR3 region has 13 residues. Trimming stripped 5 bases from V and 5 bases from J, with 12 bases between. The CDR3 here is CASSQTSYETQYF. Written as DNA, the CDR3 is TGTGCCAGCAGTCAAACTAGCTATGAGACCCAGTACTTC.

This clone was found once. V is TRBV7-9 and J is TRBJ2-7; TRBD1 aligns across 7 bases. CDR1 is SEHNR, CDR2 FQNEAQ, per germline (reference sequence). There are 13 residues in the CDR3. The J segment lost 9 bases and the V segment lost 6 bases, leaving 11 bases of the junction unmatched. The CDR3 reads CASRDRGGARQYF. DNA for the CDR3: TGTGCCAGCAGGGACCGAGGGGGCGCGAGGCAGTACTTC.

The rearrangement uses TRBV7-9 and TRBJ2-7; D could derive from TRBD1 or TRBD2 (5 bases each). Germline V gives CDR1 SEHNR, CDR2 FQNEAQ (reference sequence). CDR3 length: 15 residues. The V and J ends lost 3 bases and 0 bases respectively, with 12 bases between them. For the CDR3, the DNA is TGTGCCAGCAGCTTCACTAGGGGACCCTCCTACGAGCAGTACTTC. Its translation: CASSFTRGPSYEQYF.

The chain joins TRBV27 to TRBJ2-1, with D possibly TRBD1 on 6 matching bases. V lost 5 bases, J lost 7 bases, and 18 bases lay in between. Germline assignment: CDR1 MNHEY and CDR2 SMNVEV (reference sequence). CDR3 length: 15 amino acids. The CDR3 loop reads CASSPGTLGINEQFF. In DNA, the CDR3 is TGTGCCAGCAGTCCTGGGACACTCGGGATTAATGAGCAGTTCTTC.

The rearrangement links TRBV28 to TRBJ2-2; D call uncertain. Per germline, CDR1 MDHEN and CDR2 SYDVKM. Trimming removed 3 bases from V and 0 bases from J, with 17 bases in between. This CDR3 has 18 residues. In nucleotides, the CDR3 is TGTGCCAGCAGTTTCGCGAATCGGCCCGAATCGAACACCGGGGAGCTGTTTTTT. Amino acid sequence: CASSFANRPESNTGELFF.

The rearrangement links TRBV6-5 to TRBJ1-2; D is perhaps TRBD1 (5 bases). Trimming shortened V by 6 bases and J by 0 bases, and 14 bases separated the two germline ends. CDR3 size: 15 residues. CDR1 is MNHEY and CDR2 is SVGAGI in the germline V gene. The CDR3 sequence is CASSRFGATNYGYTF. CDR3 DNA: TGTGCCAGCAGCCGCTTCGGGGCGACTAACTATGGCTACACCTTC.

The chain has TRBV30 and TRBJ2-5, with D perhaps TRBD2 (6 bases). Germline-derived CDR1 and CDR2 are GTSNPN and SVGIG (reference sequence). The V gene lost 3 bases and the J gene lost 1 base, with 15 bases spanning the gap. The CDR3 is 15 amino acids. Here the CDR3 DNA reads TGTGCCTGGAGACATATCGGGACTCCCCAAGAGACCCAGTACTTC. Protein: CAWRHIGTPQETQYF.

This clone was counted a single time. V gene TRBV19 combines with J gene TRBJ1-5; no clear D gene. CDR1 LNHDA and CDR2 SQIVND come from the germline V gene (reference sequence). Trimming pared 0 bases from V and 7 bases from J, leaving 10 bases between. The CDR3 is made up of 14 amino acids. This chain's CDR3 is CASSIDLPPQPQHF. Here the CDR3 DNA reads TGTGCCAGTAGTATAGATCTACCTCCGCAGCCCCAGCATTTT.

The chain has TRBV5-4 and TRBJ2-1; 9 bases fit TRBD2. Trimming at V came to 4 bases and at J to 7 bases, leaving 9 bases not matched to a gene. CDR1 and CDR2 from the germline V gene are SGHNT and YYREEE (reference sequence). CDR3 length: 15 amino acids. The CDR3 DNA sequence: TGTGCCAGCAGCGCCCTGACTAGCGGCATTAATGAGCAGTTCTTC. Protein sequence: CASSALTSGINEQFF.

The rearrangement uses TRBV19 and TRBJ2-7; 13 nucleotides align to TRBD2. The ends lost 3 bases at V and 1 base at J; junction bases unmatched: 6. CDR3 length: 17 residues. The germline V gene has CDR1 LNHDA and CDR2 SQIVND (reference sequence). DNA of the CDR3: TGTGCCAGTAGTATCAGGGGACTAGCGGGATCGTCCTACGAGCAGTACTTC. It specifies CASSIRGLAGSSYEQYF.

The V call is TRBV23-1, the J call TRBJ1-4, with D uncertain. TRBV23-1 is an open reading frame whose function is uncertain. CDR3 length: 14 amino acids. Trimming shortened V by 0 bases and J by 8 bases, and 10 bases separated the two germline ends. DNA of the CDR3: TGCGCCAGCAGTCAATCGACGGGCAGCGAAAAACTGTTTTTT. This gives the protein CASSQSTGSEKLFF.

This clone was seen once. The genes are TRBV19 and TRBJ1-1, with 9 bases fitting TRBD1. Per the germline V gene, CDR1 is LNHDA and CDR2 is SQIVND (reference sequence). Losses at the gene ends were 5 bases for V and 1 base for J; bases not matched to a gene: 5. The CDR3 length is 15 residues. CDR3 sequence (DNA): TGTGCCAGTAGTTTCCGGACAGGGGCGAACACTGAAGCTTTCTTT. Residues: CASSFRTGANTEAFF.

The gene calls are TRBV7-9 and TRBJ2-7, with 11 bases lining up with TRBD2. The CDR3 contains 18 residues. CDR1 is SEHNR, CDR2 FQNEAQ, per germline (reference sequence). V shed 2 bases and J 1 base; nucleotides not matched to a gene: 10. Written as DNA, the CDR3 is TGTGCCAGCAGCTTATTTCGACTAGCGGGAATCACTTCCTACGAGCAGTACTTC. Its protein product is CASSLFRLAGITSYEQYF.

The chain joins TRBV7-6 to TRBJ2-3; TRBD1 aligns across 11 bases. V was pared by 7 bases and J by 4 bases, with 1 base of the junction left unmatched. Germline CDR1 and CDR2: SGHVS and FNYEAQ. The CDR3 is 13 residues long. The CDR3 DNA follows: TGTGCCAGCAAGGGACAGGGGGCAGATACGCAGTATTTT. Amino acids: CASKGQGADTQYF.

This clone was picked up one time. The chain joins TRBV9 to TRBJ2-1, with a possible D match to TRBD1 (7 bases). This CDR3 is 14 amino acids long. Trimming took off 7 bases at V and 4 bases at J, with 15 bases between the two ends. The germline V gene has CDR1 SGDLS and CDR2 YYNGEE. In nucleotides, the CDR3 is TGTGCCAGCGGCGGAGGGGGCGAATACAATGAGCAGTTCTTC. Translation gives CASGGGGEYNEQFF.

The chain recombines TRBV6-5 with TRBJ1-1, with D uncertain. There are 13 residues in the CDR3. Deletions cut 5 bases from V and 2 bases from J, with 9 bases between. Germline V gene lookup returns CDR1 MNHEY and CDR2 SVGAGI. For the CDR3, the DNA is TGTGCCAGCAGTCTTTACACTAACACTGAAGCTTTCTTT. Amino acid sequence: CASSLYTNTEAFF.

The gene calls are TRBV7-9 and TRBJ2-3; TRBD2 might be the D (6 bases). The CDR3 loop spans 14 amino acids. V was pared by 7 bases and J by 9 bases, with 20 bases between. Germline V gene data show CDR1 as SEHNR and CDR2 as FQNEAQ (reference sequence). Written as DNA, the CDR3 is TGTGCCAGCAACCCTTGGGACTCCGGGGAAACGCAGTATTTT. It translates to CASNPWDSGETQYF.

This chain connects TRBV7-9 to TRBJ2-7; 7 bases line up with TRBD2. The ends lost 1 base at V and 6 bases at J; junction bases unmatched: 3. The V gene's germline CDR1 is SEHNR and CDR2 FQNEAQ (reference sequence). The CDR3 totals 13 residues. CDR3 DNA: TGTGCCAGCAGCTTAGGCGGGAGAGTCGAGCAGTACTTC. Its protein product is CASSLGGRVEQYF.

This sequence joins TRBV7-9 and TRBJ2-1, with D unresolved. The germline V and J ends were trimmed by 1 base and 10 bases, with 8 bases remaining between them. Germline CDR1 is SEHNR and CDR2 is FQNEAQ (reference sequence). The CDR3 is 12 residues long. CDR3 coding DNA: TGTGCCAGCAGCTTAGTTCTGGAAGAGCAGTTCTTC. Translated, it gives CASSLVLEEQFF.

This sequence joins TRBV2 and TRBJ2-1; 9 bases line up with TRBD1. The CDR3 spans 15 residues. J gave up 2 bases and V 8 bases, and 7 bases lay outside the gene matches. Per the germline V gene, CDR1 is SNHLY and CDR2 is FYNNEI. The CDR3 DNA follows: TGTGCCAGCGGGGGGTGGGACAGGGCCTACAATGAGCAGTTCTTC. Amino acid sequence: CASGGWDRAYNEQFF.